Presented here are 10 T cell receptor beta chains from one specimen sequenced in a study of T cells after yellow fever vaccination. Each CDR3 protein gets one entry after TCRdb re-called the 5' RACE reads with MiXCR. The sample carries 310,000 or so distinct CDR3 sequences, 6.8% recorded once. The sequencing used PBMCs, collected approximately 47 days after the first yellow fever vaccination. These TCRs come from a man aged 18 to 30 who received the YFV17D yellow fever vaccine.

At least ten counts were recorded for this clonotype. The V gene is TRBV7-2, the J gene TRBJ1-1; 7 bases are shared with TRBD1. Per germline, CDR1 SGHTA and CDR2 FQGNSA. The CDR3 contains 15 residues. Unmatched junction bases numbered 7, after V lost 5 bases and J lost 1 base. The CDR3 DNA is TGTGCCAGCAGCCCCCAAGACAGGGCGAACACTGAAGCTTTCTTT. It specifies CASSPQDRANTEAFF.

V is TRBV10-3 and J is TRBJ2-1; the D is unclear. V lost 3 bases to trimming and J lost 4 bases, with 13 bases between them. This CDR3 is 15 amino acids long. Germline CDR1 is ENHRY and CDR2 is SYGVKD. The chain's CDR3 is CAISEGQPLYNEQFF. The CDR3 DNA reads TGTGCCATCAGTGAAGGGCAGCCGCTATACAATGAGCAGTTCTTC.

The chain combines TRBV11-2 with TRBJ2-7; D unclear. The length of the CDR3 is 13 residues. V was cut by 4 bases and J by 4 bases, with 11 bases left in between. CDR1 SGHAT and CDR2 FQNNGV come from the germline V gene. In DNA form, the CDR3 reads TGTGCCAGCAGCTCTTCCACGGCATACGAGCAGTACTTC. Its translation is CASSSSTAYEQYF.

There are a few counts of this clonotype. This chain joins TRBV12-3 or TRBV12-4 and TRBJ2-3; D is tentatively TRBD1 or TRBD2 (5 bases each). This CDR3 is 15 amino acids long. Trimming left V 4 bases short and J 0 bases short, with 11 bases between. The CDR3 nucleotides are TGTGCCAGCAGTTCCCCGGGACGGAGCACAGATACGCAGTATTTT. Residues: CASSSPGRSTDTQYF.

V usage is TRBV10-3 and J usage is TRBJ2-7, with 7 bases aligning to TRBD1. CDR3 length: 11 amino acids. Germline V CDR1 and CDR2: ENHRY, SYGVKD. V shed 10 bases, J shed 3 bases, and the junction held 3 bases outside the gene matches. The CDR3 here is CATRTGYEQYV. DNA for the CDR3: TGTGCCACCAGGACAGGCTACGAGCAGTACGTC.

The chain links TRBV5-1 to TRBJ2-5; D could derive from TRBD1 or TRBD2 (5 bases each). Trimming left V 0 bases short and J 1 base short, with 16 bases between. The CDR3 totals 17 residues. Germline lookup yields CDR1 SGHRS and CDR2 YFSETQ. CDR3 DNA sequence: TGCGCCAGCAGCTTGGCCGGGGCTGCTACTAGCCAAGAGACCCAGTACTTC. It is translated as CASSLAGAATSQETQYF. Looking up the rest from reference TRBV5-1 and TRBJ2-5 gives the full variable domain: KAGVTQTPRYLIKTRGQQVTLSCSPISGHRSVSWYQQTPGQGLQFLFEYFSETQRNKGNFPGRFSGRQFSNSRSEMNVSTLELGDSALYLCASSLAGAATSQETQYFGPGTRLLVL.

This clonotype was detected a few times. The chain recombines TRBV20-1 with TRBJ1-1; no reliable D call. The CDR3 loop spans 14 amino acids. CDR1 is DFQATT, CDR2 SNEGSKA, per germline (reference sequence). V was trimmed by 0 bases and J by 6 bases, leaving 14 bases between them. Here the CDR3 DNA reads TGCAGTGCTAGAGATAGGATAGGGTCTTCTGAAGCTTTCTTT. As protein: CSARDRIGSSEAFF.

The sample holds a few counts of this clonotype. The V gene is TRBV7-9, the J gene TRBJ2-3, with 10 nucleotides matching TRBD2. The CDR3 runs to 16 residues. V lost 6 bases and J lost 0; bases outside the gene matches: 6. The V gene's germline CDR1 is SEHNR and CDR2 FQNEAQ (reference sequence). Here the CDR3 DNA reads TGTGCCAGCAGGCTAGCGGGGGCCTCTAGCACAGATACGCAGTATTTT. Encoded protein: CASRLAGASSTDTQYF.

There are a few counts of this clonotype. The gene calls are TRBV20-1 and TRBJ2-5; 14 bases are a match to TRBD2. Germline assignment: CDR1 DFQATT and CDR2 SNEGSKA (reference sequence). The CDR3 contains 15 residues. Trimming cost V 6 bases and J 4 bases; bases outside gene matches: 7. The CDR3 DNA sequence: TGCAGTGCCGCGACTAGCGGGGGGGCGGGAGAGACCCAGTACTTC. Its protein is CSAATSGGAGETQYF.

This clonotype was recorded a few times. V usage is TRBV14 and J usage is TRBJ1-1; TRBD1 is a possible D gene (5 bases). From germline, CDR1 is SGHDN and CDR2 FVKESK. The CDR3 sequence is 18 residues long. V was trimmed by 0 bases and J by 1 base, leaving 18 bases between them. The CDR3 nucleotides are TGTGCCAGCAGCCAAGATCAATTTCCCGGCAGGGAGAACACTGAAGCTTTCTTT. Encoded protein: CASSQDQFPGRENTEAFF.